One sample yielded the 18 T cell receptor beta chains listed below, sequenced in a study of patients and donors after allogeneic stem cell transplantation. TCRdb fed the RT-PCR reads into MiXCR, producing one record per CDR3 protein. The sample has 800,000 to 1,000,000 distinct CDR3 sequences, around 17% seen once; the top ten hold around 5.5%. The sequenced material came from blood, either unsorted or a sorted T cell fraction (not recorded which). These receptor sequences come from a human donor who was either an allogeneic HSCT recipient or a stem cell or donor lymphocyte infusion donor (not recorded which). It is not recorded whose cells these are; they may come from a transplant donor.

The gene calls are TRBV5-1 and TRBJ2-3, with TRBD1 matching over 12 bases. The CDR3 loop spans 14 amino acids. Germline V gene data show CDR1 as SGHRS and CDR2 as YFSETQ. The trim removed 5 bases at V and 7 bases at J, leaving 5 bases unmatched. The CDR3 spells CASRGDRGQNTQYF. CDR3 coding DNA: TGCGCCAGCAGGGGGGACAGGGGGCAGAATACGCAGTATTTT.

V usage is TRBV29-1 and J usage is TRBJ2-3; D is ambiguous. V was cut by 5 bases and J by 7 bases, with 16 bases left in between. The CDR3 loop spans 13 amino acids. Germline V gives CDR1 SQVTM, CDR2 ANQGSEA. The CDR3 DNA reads TGCAGCGTTAATCATAAACTAACCTATACGCAGTATTTT. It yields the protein CSVNHKLTYTQYF.

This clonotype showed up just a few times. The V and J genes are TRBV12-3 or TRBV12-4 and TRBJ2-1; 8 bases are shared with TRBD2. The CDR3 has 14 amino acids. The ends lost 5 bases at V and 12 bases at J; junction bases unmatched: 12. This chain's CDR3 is CASSQGGGGWSQFF. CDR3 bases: TGTGCCAGCAGTCAAGGTGGCGGGGGGTGGTCGCAGTTCTTC.

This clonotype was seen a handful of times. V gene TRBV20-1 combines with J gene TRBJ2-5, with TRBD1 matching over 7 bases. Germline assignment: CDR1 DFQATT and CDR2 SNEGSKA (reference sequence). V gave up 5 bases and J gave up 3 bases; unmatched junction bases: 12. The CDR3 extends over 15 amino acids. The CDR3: CSALRDSLGKETQYF. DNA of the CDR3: TGCAGTGCTCTTCGGGACAGTTTGGGTAAAGAGACCCAGTACTTC.

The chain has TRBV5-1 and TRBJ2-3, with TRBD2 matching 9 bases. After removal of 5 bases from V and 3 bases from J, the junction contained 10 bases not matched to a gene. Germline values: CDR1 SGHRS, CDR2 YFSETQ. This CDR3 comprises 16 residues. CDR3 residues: CASRPLAGTLTDTQYF. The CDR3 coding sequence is TGCGCCAGCAGACCTCTAGCGGGAACCCTAACAGATACGCAGTATTTT.

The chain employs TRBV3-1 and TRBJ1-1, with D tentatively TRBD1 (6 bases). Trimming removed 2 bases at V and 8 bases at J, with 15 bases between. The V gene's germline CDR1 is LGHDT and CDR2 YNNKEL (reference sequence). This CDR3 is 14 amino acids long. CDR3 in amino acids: CASSQLQGTTEAFF. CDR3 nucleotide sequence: TGTGCCAGCAGCCAATTACAGGGAACTACCGAAGCTTTCTTT.

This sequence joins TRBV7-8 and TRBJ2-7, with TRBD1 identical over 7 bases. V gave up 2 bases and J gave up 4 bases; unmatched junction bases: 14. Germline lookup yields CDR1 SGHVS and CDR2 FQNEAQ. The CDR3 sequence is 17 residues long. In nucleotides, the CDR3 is TGTGCCAGCAGCTTATTGGGCAGGGGGAGCGGAAATTACGAGCAGTACTTC. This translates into CASSLLGRGSGNYEQYF.

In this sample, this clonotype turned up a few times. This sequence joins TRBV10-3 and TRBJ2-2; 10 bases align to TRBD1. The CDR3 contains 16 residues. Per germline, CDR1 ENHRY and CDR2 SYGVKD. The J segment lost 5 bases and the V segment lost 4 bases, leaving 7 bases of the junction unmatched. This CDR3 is CAISGDPGQGTGELFF. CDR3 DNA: TGTGCCATCAGTGGGGATCCGGGACAGGGGACCGGGGAGCTGTTTTTT.

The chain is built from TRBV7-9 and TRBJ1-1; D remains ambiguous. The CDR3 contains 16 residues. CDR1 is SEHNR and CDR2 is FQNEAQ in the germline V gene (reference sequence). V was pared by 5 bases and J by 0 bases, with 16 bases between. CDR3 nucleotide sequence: TGTGCCAGCAGCCCTCAAAGTACCGTAATGAACACTGAAGCTTTCTTT. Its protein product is CASSPQSTVMNTEAFF.

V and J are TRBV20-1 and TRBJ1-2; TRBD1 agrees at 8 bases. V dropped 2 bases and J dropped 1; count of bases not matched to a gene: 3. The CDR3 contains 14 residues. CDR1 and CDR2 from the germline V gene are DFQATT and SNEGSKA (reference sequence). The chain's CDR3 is CSARSQGVNYGYTF. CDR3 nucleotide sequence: TGCAGTGCTAGATCACAGGGGGTTAACTATGGCTACACCTTC.

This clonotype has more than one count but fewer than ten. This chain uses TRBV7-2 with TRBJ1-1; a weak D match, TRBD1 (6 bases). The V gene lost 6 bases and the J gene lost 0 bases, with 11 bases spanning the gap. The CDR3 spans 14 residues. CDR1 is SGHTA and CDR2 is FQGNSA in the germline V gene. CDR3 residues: CASRLTGVNTEAFF. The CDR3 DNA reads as TGTGCCAGCAGACTGACAGGAGTGAACACTGAAGCTTTCTTT.

The CDR3 loop reads CASSHWDSFSYEQYF. CDR3 coding DNA: TGTGCCAGCAGCCACTGGGACAGCTTCTCCTACGAGCAGTACTTC. This chain uses TRBV12-3 or TRBV12-4 with TRBJ2-7; 7 bases are a match to TRBD1. The CDR3 sequence is 15 residues long. The V and J ends lost 6 bases and 0 bases, in that order; junction bases with no gene match: 8.

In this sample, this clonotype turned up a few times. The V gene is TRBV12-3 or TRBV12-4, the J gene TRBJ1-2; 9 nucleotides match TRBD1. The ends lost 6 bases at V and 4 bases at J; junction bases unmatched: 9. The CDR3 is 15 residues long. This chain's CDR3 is CASRKGTGSFYGYTF. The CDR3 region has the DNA TGTGCCAGCAGAAAAGGGACAGGGTCGTTCTATGGCTACACCTTC.

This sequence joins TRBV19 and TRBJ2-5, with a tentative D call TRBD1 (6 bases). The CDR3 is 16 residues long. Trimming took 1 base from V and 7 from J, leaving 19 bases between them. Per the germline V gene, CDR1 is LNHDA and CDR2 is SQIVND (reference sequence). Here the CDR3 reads CASSIALRTARGTQYF. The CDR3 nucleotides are TGTGCCAGTAGTATAGCCCTAAGGACAGCTCGAGGGACCCAGTACTTC. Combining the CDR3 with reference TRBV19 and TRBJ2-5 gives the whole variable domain DGGITQSPKYLFRKEGQNVTLSCEQNLNHDAMYWYRQDPGQGLRLIYYSQIVNDFQKGDIAEGYSVSREKKESFPLTVTSAQKNPTAFYLCASSIALRTARGTQYFGPGTRLLVL.

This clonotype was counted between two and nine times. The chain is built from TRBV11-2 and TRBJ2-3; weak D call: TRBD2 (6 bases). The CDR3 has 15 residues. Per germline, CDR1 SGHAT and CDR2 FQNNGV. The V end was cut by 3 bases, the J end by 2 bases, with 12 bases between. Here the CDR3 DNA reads TGTGCCAGCAGCTTTGCGGGGCGCCTCACAGATACGCAGTATTTT. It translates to CASSFAGRLTDTQYF.

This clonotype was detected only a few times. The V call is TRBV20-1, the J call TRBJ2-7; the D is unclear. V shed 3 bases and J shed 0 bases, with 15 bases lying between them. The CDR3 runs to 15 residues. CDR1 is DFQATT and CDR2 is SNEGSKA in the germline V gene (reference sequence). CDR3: CSARAWVRLSYEQYF. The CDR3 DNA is TGCAGTGCTAGGGCCTGGGTCCGACTCTCCTACGAGCAGTACTTC.

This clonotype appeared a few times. Here the CDR3 reads CASSYSNGANVLTF. CDR3 sequence (DNA): TGTGCCAGCAGTTACTCGAATGGGGCCAACGTCCTGACTTTC. The rearrangement links TRBV6-5 to TRBJ2-6; D unclear. Germline lookup yields CDR1 MNHEY and CDR2 SVGAGI. This CDR3 comprises 14 residues. Trimming pared 0 bases from V and 3 bases from J, leaving 3 bases between.

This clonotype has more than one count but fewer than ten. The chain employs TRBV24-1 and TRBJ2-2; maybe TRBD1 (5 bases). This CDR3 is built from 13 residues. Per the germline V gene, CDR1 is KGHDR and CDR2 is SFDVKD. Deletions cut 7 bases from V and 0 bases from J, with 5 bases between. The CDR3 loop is CATRTANTGELFF. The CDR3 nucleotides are TGTGCCACCAGGACAGCGAACACCGGGGAGCTGTTTTTT.